This TCR beta chain was recovered during a study of blood T cell repertoires in COVID-19. Libraries were prepared by immunoSEQ multiplex PCR; TCRdb keeps only in-frame clonotypes and omits some of them. The repertoire holds 250,000 to 300,000 clones, around nine tenths seen once, with approximately 10% in the top ten. This receptor was identified in a woman in her twenties or thirties with COVID-19, enrolled during active disease. What was sequenced was peripheral blood.

The CDR3 coding sequence is TGCGCCAGCAGTCCCGGACAGGAGGACGAAAAACTGTTTTTT. This sequence encodes CASSPGQEDEKLFF. The rearrangement uses TRBV5-1 and TRBJ1-4; TRBD1 aligns across 7 bases. The CDR3 has 14 residues. Germline V gives CDR1 SGHRS, CDR2 YFSETQ. V trimming: 5 bases; J trimming: 8 bases; junction bases outside the gene matches: 9. Full variable domain (missing parts from reference TRBV5-1 and TRBJ1-4): KAGVTQTPRYLIKTRGQQVTLSCSPISGHRSVSWYQQTPGQGLQFLFEYFSETQRNKGNFPGRFSGRQFSNSRSEMNVSTLELGDSALYLCASSPGQEDEKLFFGSGTQLSVL.